Below are 3 T cell receptor beta chains sequenced from a single sample in a study of T cells in Graves' hyperthyroidism and ophthalmopathy. The TCR beta CDR3 regions underwent amplification using RNA transcripts as the source. Primed by the HTBI set, a first-round RT-PCR was run on the TCR CDR3. From the multiplex PCR reads, TCRdb called clonotypes with MiXCR, one entry per CDR3 protein. In the table there are 500,000 to 600,000 distinct CDR3 sequences, 16% of which are singletons. Sequenced material: blood. The origin of the receptors is a woman aged 18 to 35 with Graves' hyperthyroidism.

This clonotype was found a few times. This chain joins TRBV29-1 and TRBJ1-3; TRBD1 agrees at 7 bases. This CDR3 region has 13 residues. With 8 bases clipped from V and 0 bases from J, the junction kept 4 bases outside the gene matches. Germline V gene sequence: CDR1 SQVTM, CDR2 ANQGSEA. This chain's CDR3 is CSTRTGSGNTIYF. The CDR3 DNA is TGCAGCACTAGGACAGGCTCTGGAAACACCATATATTTT.

This clonotype was seen just once. It may be a read error: a sequence one base away is much more abundant. The chain employs TRBV12-3 or TRBV12-4 and TRBJ1-3, with D maybe TRBD1 (5 bases). This CDR3 has 16 residues. The V and J ends lost 3 bases and 1 base respectively, with 13 bases between them. CDR3: CASSFTGSSSGNTIYF. Here the CDR3 DNA reads TGTGCCAGCAGTTTTACAGGTTCCTCTTCTGGAAACACCATATATTTT.

A few counts support this clonotype. The rearrangement uses TRBV6-5 and TRBJ2-3; 9 bases are shared with TRBD2. Germline V gene data show CDR1 as MNHEY and CDR2 as SVGAGI. With 2 bases clipped from V and 5 bases from J, the junction kept 14 bases outside the gene matches. The CDR3 spans 18 residues. CDR3 DNA sequence: TGTGCCAGCAGTTACACCTCTGGTGGAGCGGGGGGCGGAGATACGCAGTATTTT. Protein product: CASSYTSGGAGGGDTQYF.